This TCR beta chain appears in the sequencing data of a study of T-cell memory formation after mild COVID-19. Background on the study: TCR clusters mostly belonged to single donors. Whole-study findings and limits: Among contracting clones, CD4+ were mainly CM/EM and CD8+ enriched in EMRA. Contracting clones from day 15 to 85 had balanced CD4/CD8; later expanders favoured CD4+.

TCRdb analysed the 5' RACE reads with MiXCR anew, one entry per CDR3 protein. The sample shows 350,000 to 400,000 distinct CDR3 sequences, around 20% of them seen only once. Of note for this clonotype: Its antigen is unidentified.

The V end was cut by 1 base, the J end by 0 bases, with 9 bases between. CDR1 is MGHRA, CDR2 YSYEKL, per germline. The CDR3 contains 15 residues. Sequencing was carried out using PBMCs or a T cell subset sorted from them (not recorded which). V usage is TRBV4-1 and J usage is TRBJ1-1; D gene ambiguous. This TCR was sampled from an adult woman who had mild COVID-19 (a few samples of this study predate the infection). Cell type and time point are not known. CDR3 DNA: TGCGCCAGCAGCCAAGTTGCCATTATGAACACTGAAGCTTTCTTT. Translation gives CASSQVAIMNTEAFF.